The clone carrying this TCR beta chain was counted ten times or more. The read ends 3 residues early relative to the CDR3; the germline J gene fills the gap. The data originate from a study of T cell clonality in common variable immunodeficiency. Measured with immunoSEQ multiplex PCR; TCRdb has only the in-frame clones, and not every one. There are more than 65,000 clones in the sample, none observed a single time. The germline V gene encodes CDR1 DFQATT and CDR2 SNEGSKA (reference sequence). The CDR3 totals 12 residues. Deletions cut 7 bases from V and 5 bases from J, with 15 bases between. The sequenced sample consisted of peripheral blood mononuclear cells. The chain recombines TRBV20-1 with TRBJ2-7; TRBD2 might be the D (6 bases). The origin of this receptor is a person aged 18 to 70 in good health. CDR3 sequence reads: CSVAGSTHEQYF. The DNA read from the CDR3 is TGCAGTGTGGCGGGGAGCACCCACGAG.